The 25 T cell receptor beta chains below all came from one sample that was sequenced in a study of breast tumors, draining lymph nodes, adjacent tissues. The lymph nodes were axillary draining lymph nodes from breast cancer patients. TCRdb reanalysed the multiplex PCR reads using MiXCR and keeps one entry per CDR3 protein. Of 70,000 to 85,000 distinct CDR3 sequences in the sample, roughly a fifth were seen once. The sample was axillary lymph node tissue. The source is a female donor with breast cancer. Some clones in this sample may be carry-over from other donors' samples.

The chain has TRBV12-3 or TRBV12-4 and TRBJ1-1; no definite D call. V shed 5 bases and J shed 0 bases, with 13 bases lying between them. The CDR3 sequence is 15 residues long. The CDR3, as DNA: TGTGCCAGCAGTGAGAACGGGAGATTGAACACTGAAGCTTTCTTT. It codes for CASSENGRLNTEAFF.

This clonotype has more than one count but fewer than ten. A much larger clone differs from this one at a single base, so this may be a read error. V gene TRBV2 combines with J gene TRBJ2-1; the match to TRBD2 covers 9 bases. There are 15 residues in the CDR3. The J segment lost 8 bases and the V segment lost 4 bases, leaving 9 bases of the junction unmatched. CDR1 is SNHLY and CDR2 is FYNNEI in the germline V gene. The CDR3 is CASSASSGTAHEQFF. CDR3 sequence (DNA): TGTGCCAGCAGTGCCTCTAGCGGGACAGCTCATGAGCAGTTCTTC.

This clonotype was recorded at least ten times. This chain links TRBV6-6 with TRBJ1-5; D gene uncertain. The V end was cut by 6 bases, the J end by 5 bases, with 8 bases between. This CDR3 has 12 residues. CDR1 is MNHNY and CDR2 is SVGAGI in the germline V gene (reference sequence). The CDR3 nucleotides are TGTGCCAGCAGGGGAGGCGATCAGCCCCAGCATTTT. It specifies CASRGGDQPQHF.

This clonotype was seen ten or more times. The chain uses TRBV19 and TRBJ2-3; D may correspond to TRBD1 or TRBD2 (5 bases each). The CDR3 is made up of 14 amino acids. V dropped 6 bases and J dropped 4 bases, with 14 bases sitting between them. Germline V gives CDR1 LNHDA, CDR2 SQIVND (reference sequence). The chain's CDR3 is CASRRDPRADTQYF. The CDR3 nucleotides are TGTGCCAGTAGGAGGGACCCGCGGGCAGATACGCAGTATTTT.

Details on this clonotype: This is likely a read error, given that the CDR3 carries no conserved phenylalanine or tryptophan at its end. The J gene is TRBJ1-1, the V gene TRBV6-5, with unresolved D. The CDR3 loop spans 15 amino acids. With 10 bases removed from V and 3 bases from J, the gap between germline ends came to 21 bases. Germline CDR1 MNHEY, CDR2 SVGAGI. The CDR3 is CATRGRGFGHTEAFL. The CDR3 nucleotides read TGTGCCACCCGCGGCCGAGGCTTTGGGCACACTGAAGCTTTCCTT.

To note about this clonotype: At one end the junction does not follow the germline gene, possibly because of a read error. The chain couples TRBV19 to TRBJ2-1; a weak D match, TRBD1 (5 bases). The length of the CDR3 is 13 residues. The germline gives CDR1 LNHDA, CDR2 SQIVND (reference sequence). The CDR3 nucleotides read TGTGCCAGTGGTATACGGACATCACTTGAGCAGTCCTTC. Protein sequence: CASGIRTSLEQSF.

With regard to this clonotype: A much larger clone lies one base from this, so it may be a read error. This CDR3 fails to terminate in the conserved phenylalanine or tryptophan, so it likely reflects a read error. The chain joins TRBV5-4 to TRBJ2-7; TRBD1 might be the D (6 bases). There are 15 residues in the CDR3. V was trimmed by 4 bases and J by 0 bases, leaving 14 bases between them. Germline V lookup: CDR1 SGHNT, CDR2 YYREEE (reference sequence). CDR3 coding DNA: TGTGCCAGCAGCCGAAAGGGGGTGAGCTCCTACGAGCAGTACTCC. It encodes CASSRKGVSSYEQYS.

This clonotype was picked up many times. V is TRBV5-1 and J is TRBJ2-7; 11 nucleotides align to TRBD2. There are 15 residues in the CDR3. CDR1 and CDR2 from the germline V gene are SGHRS and YFSETQ. J was trimmed by 6 bases and V by 0 bases; bases with no gene match: 5. CDR3 nucleotide sequence: TGCGCCAGCAGCTTGGCAGGGACTAGCGGTTCCGAGCAGTACTTC. This codes for CASSLAGTSGSEQYF.

This clonotype was seen only once. A much bigger clone sits one base away, suggesting this may be a read error. The chain couples TRBV6-5 to TRBJ1-4, with 8 bases matching TRBD1. After removal of 7 bases from V and 8 bases from J, the junction contained 18 bases not matched to a gene. Germline CDR1 reads MNHEY; CDR2 reads SVGAGI. CDR3 length equals 17 residues. Here the CDR3 DNA reads TGTGCCAGCACCCTGGACAGGGTACCCCATGAGATAGAAAAACTGTTTTTT. Protein: CASTLDRVPHEIEKLFF.

This clonotype occurred many times. The chain is built from TRBV12-3 or TRBV12-4 and TRBJ2-3; TRBD2 is a possible D gene (5 bases). The ends were cut back, 6 bases at V and 0 bases at J, with 10 bases in the middle. CDR3 size: 14 residues. The CDR3 spells CASRRSGSTDTQYF. The CDR3 nucleotides read TGTGCCAGCAGGCGGAGCGGCAGCACAGATACGCAGTATTTT.

Points on this clonotype: A much larger clonotype is one base distant, so this may be a read error. The rearrangement links TRBV4-3 to TRBJ2-2; possible D gene TRBD2, 5 bases. Trimming took 7 bases from V and 5 from J, leaving 14 bases between them. The CDR3 is 14 amino acids. From germline, CDR1 is LGHNA and CDR2 YSLEER. CDR3 protein: CASNFSPGTGELFF. DNA for the CDR3: TGCGCCAGCAACTTCTCCCCGGGAACCGGGGAGCTGTTTTTT.

This sequence joins TRBV28 and TRBJ2-1; 15 nucleotides align to TRBD2. Trimming took 5 bases from V and 4 from J; bases not matched to a gene: 9. The CDR3 totals 18 residues. Germline assignment: CDR1 MDHEN and CDR2 SYDVKM. This CDR3 reads CASSPRTSGRVRYNEQFF. CDR3 sequence (DNA): TGTGCCAGCAGTCCTCGGACTAGCGGGAGGGTTCGGTACAATGAGCAGTTCTTC.

This clonotype has at least ten counts. The chain recombines TRBV6-5 with TRBJ1-6; unclear D gene. V was cut by 0 bases and J by 10 bases, with 10 bases left in between. Germline CDR1 is MNHEY and CDR2 is SVGAGI. This CDR3 spans 14 amino acids. CDR3 residues: CASSYSGRVSPLHF. Written as DNA, the CDR3 is TGTGCCAGCAGTTACTCGGGAAGGGTATCACCCCTCCACTTT.

In its sample, this clonotype was seen a few times. This chain joins TRBV28 and TRBJ1-5; D is undetermined. The germline gives CDR1 MDHEN, CDR2 SYDVKM. There are 12 residues in the CDR3. Trimming removed 2 bases from V and 3 bases from J, with 2 bases in between. As DNA, the CDR3 is TGTGCCAGCAGTTTACCCAATCAGCCCCAGCATTTT. It translates to CASSLPNQPQHF.

This clonotype was seen just once. Just one base apart from a much larger clone, this may be a read error. This sequence joins TRBV19 and TRBJ2-7; D tentatively fits TRBD1 or TRBD2 (5 bases each). V shed 6 bases and J shed 2 bases, with 8 bases lying between them. The CDR3 has 12 amino acids. The germline V gene encodes CDR1 LNHDA and CDR2 SQIVND (reference sequence). Written as DNA, the CDR3 is TGTGCCAGTAGGGGGGATCCCTACGAGCAGTACTTC. As protein: CASRGDPYEQYF.

To note about this clonotype: The junction and the germline gene differ at one end; a read error may be behind it. This sequence joins TRBV18 and TRBJ2-1, with D perhaps assigned TRBD1 or TRBD2 (5 bases each). CDR1 and CDR2 from the germline V gene are KGHSH and LQKENI. The CDR3 contains 16 residues. The CDR3 DNA reads TGTGCCAGCTCACTATCCGGGGCTAGCTCCCACAATGAGCAGTTCTTC. Encoded protein: CASSLSGASSHNEQFF.

This clonotype has at least ten counts. The CDR3 reads CASSAPGGANEKLFF. CDR3 in DNA: TGTGCCAGCAGTGCCCCAGGGGGGGCTAATGAAAAACTGTTTTTT. The rearrangement links TRBV25-1 to TRBJ1-4, with 7 bases fitting TRBD1. V was pared by 4 bases and J by 3 bases, with 5 bases of the junction left unmatched. The germline V gene has CDR1 MGHDK and CDR2 SYGVNS. The CDR3 length is 15 residues.

The J gene is TRBJ2-7, the V gene TRBV6-1; possibly TRBD1 for D (6 bases). This CDR3 comprises 15 residues. Germline V lookup: CDR1 MNHNS, CDR2 SASEGT. V gave up 2 bases and J gave up 7 bases, with 18 bases separating them. The CDR3 nucleotides are TGTGCCAGCAGTGAACTATCGGACAGTCCGAGGGAGCAGTACTTC. The encoded protein is CASSELSDSPREQYF.

This clonotype was recorded many times. CDR3: CASSMGRSGDTQYF. Written as DNA, the CDR3 is TGCGCCAGCAGCATGGGCAGAAGCGGGGATACGCAGTATTTT. V is TRBV5-1 and J is TRBJ2-3; TRBD2 is a possible D gene (6 bases). This CDR3 spans 14 amino acids. The V end lost 4 bases, the J end lost 6 bases, and 15 bases lay between the germline ends. Per the germline V gene, CDR1 is SGHRS and CDR2 is YFSETQ. Combining the CDR3 with reference TRBV5-1 and TRBJ2-3 gives the whole variable domain KAGVTQTPRYLIKTRGQQVTLSCSPISGHRSVSWYQQTPGQGLQFLFEYFSETQRNKGNFPGRFSGRQFSNSRSEMNVSTLELGDSALYLCASSMGRSGDTQYFGPGTRLTVL.

This clonotype was counted ten times or more. This sequence joins TRBV6-1 and TRBJ2-1; 8 nucleotides match TRBD2. V was pared by 7 bases and J by 8 bases, with 7 bases of the junction left unmatched. The germline V gene has CDR1 MNHNS and CDR2 SASEGT. This CDR3 spans 13 amino acids. The CDR3 sequence: CASIPGGVYEQFF. The CDR3 region has the DNA TGTGCCAGCATCCCGGGAGGGGTCTATGAGCAGTTCTTC.

Concerning this clonotype: The junction departs from the called germline gene at one end, perhaps through a read error. This chain joins TRBV6-1 and TRBJ2-1; D is unresolved. CDR1 MNHNS and CDR2 SASEGT come from the germline V gene. The CDR3 is 17 residues long. The CDR3 here is CASRGLAGASSYNEQSF. The CDR3 DNA sequence: TGTGCCAGCAGGGGTCTCGCTGGCGCGAGCTCCTACAATGAGCAGTCCTTC.

This clonotype was observed at least ten times. This chain connects TRBV7-9 to TRBJ1-2; no firm D call. There are 15 residues in the CDR3. In germline, CDR1 is SEHNR, CDR2 FQNEAQ (reference sequence). V was shortened by 3 bases and J by 4 bases, with 15 bases between the two germline ends. The CDR3, as DNA: TGTGCCAGCAGCTTCATTGGTACAGCAACCTATGGCTACACCTTC. Protein: CASSFIGTATYGYTF.

This clonotype appeared many times. The chain is built from TRBV9 and TRBJ1-3, with TRBD1 matching 10 bases. Germline CDR1 is SGDLS and CDR2 is YYNGEE. CDR3 length equals 14 residues. The V gene end was trimmed by 3 bases and the J gene end by 8 bases; junction bases not matched to a gene: 5. CDR3 DNA sequence: TGTGCCAGCAGCGCGGGACAGGGGAGGGACACCATATATTTT. This encodes CASSAGQGRDTIYF.

With respect to this clonotype: A much larger clone differs from this one at a single base, so this may be a read error. This chain connects TRBV9 to TRBJ2-7; 10 nucleotides match TRBD1. Germline assignment: CDR1 SGDLS and CDR2 YYNGEE. The CDR3 loop spans 15 amino acids. CDR3 nucleotides: TGTGTCAGCAGCGGATCCGGGACAGGGGACCACGAGCAGTACTTC. Its protein product is CVSSGSGTGDHEQYF.

The chain combines TRBV27 with TRBJ2-3; tentative D call: TRBD1 (6 bases). In germline, CDR1 is MNHEY, CDR2 SMNVEV (reference sequence). V shed 6 bases and J shed 0 bases, with 13 bases lying between them. This CDR3 comprises 15 residues. The CDR3 loop reads CASSPNRESTDTQYF. In nucleotides, the CDR3 is TGTGCCAGCAGCCCCAACAGGGAAAGCACAGATACGCAGTATTTT.